This record looks at one TCR beta chain sequence and its context. The data originate from a study of blood T cell repertoires in COVID-19. About the study: Whether acute or convalescent, the COVID-19 samples came from the United States, Italy and Spain. The analysed material was cDNA or gDNA that came from T cells, B-cell-depleted T cells, or PBMCs.

Original processing methods: Using reference gene primer amplification, nucleated cell counts were estimated. Method: immunoSEQ multiplex PCR; TCRdb's copy keeps in-frame clones and lacks some. Clonal size and the V and J genes are those of that table, whereas D and trimming came from the DNA. This sample yields about 100,000 clones, of which 85% to 90% are seen a single time; roughly 15% belongs to the top ten. CDR3 length: 14 amino acids. V was trimmed by 6 bases and J by 4 bases, leaving 13 bases between them. Germline values: CDR1 KGHDR, CDR2 SFDVKD. V gene TRBV24-1 combines with J gene TRBJ2-3; D remains ambiguous. This sequence was found in a man aged 50 to 60 with acute or convalescent COVID-19. The source material was peripheral blood. CDR3 sequence reads: CATSTTSSSDTQYF. The CDR3 DNA reads as TGTGCCACCAGTACAACCAGTTCTTCAGATACGCAGTATTTT.